Each of the 6 T cell receptor beta chains below was sequenced from the same sample in a study of response to subunit inactivated influenza vaccine. TCRdb reprocessed the RT-PCR reads via MiXCR and lists one record per CDR3 protein. Here the sample spans approximately 310,000 distinct CDR3 sequences, less than 25% being singletons. Source: PBMCs from blood, taken around 22 months after vaccination. These receptors all come from a man aged 45 to 75 who received an inactivated influenza vaccine.

This clonotype was counted at least ten times. One junction end disagrees with the germline gene, perhaps due to a read error. The chain links TRBV20-1 to TRBJ1-2, with 9 bases that match TRBD1. Germline values: CDR1 DFQATT, CDR2 SNEGSKA (reference sequence). The CDR3 totals 13 residues. CDR3 sequence: CSARGRGQGGYTF. The CDR3, as DNA: TGCAGTGCCAGAGGGAGGGGACAGGGAGGCTACACCTTC.

This clonotype was found a few times. This sequence joins TRBV7-2 and TRBJ2-3; D might be TRBD2 (5 bases). This CDR3 is built from 14 residues. Trimming took off 5 bases at V and 2 bases at J, with 11 bases between the two ends. CDR1 is SGHTA and CDR2 is FQGNSA in the germline V gene. This CDR3 reads CASSLWTYTDTQYF. CDR3 nucleotides: TGTGCCAGCAGCCTCTGGACTTACACAGATACGCAGTATTTT.

This clonotype was detected a few times. The chain combines TRBV19 with TRBJ1-6; no clear D gene. The CDR3 is 17 amino acids. Per the germline V gene, CDR1 is LNHDA and CDR2 is SQIVND (reference sequence). V was clipped by 3 bases and J by 0 bases, with 12 bases between them. CDR3 nucleotides: TGTGCCAGTAGTATGGAACATCAGAGCTCCTATAATTCACCCCTCCACTTT. Translation: CASSMEHQSSYNSPLHF.

This rearrangement joins TRBV20-1 to TRBJ1-1; unclear D gene. The V gene lost 5 bases and the J gene lost 2 bases, with 21 bases spanning the gap. CDR3 length: 16 residues. Germline lookup yields CDR1 DFQATT and CDR2 SNEGSKA (reference sequence). CDR3 nucleotide sequence: TGCAGTGCTCGTAGGAGGAGTAGGGTATCTAACACTGAAGCTTTCTTT. This codes for CSARRRSRVSNTEAFF.

The J gene is TRBJ2-1, the V gene TRBV6-2 or TRBV6-3, with TRBD2 identical over 13 bases. From germline, CDR1 is MNHEY and CDR2 SVGEGT. The junction had 2 bases not matched to a gene; V was cut back by 5 bases and J by 4 bases. The length of the CDR3 is 15 residues. CDR3 DNA: TGTGCCAGCAGTCGACTAGCGGGAGGTTACAATGAGCAGTTCTTC. Translation: CASSRLAGGYNEQFF.

The rearrangement uses TRBV7-2 and TRBJ1-2, with D maybe TRBD1 (5 bases). This CDR3 region has 16 residues. Germline values: CDR1 SGHTA, CDR2 FQGNSA. Trimming took 1 base from V and 1 from J, leaving 13 bases between them. CDR3 protein: CASSLVGGGDNYGYTF. CDR3 nucleotides: TGTGCCAGCAGCTTAGTGGGCGGGGGAGATAACTATGGCTACACCTTC.